This is a list of T cell receptor beta chains from one sample in a study of somatic mutations in cytotoxic T cells in rheumatoid arthritis. Produced via immunoSEQ multiplex PCR; TCRdb's table is partial and in-frame only. The repertoire holds approximately 7,900 clones, with about 74% as singletons. Sequencing was done on a sample of CD8+ T cells sorted from blood. The origin of the receptors is an adult with rheumatoid arthritis. CDR3s include the opening cysteine and the closing phenylalanine or tryptophan. D genes are given only for firm matches. Rows give clone size only sometimes, using once, few, many, or a class for an expanded clone.

j_call,clone_size,d_call,v_call,cdr3_nt,cdr3_aa
TRBJ2-3,once,NA,TRBV6-4,TGTGCCAGCAGTGACACACAGGGTGGGGGAACAGATACGCAGTATTTT,CASSDTQGGGTDTQYF
TRBJ2-5,NA,NA,TRBV7-8,TGTGCCAGCAGCCAATCTTTATCGGAGACCCAGTACTTC,CASSQSLSETQYF
TRBJ1-2,NA,NA,TRBV13,TGTGCCAGCAGCATTAGCCCCCCGGAGGCTCGGGAGGGCTACACCTTC,CASSISPPEAREGYTF
TRBJ1-4,NA,NA,TRBV2,TGTGCCAGCAGTGAAGCGCTTCTAAGGGGAAAACCTTTTTTT,CASSEALLRGKPFF
TRBJ1-1,few,NA,TRBV27,TGTGCCAGCAGTTACGGGGGGAACACTGAAGCTTTCTTT,CASSYGGNTEAFF
TRBJ2-5,NA,NA,TRBV28,TGTGCCAGCAGTTTACGGGAAGGGCTGGAGACCCAGTACTTC,CASSLREGLETQYF
TRBJ1-1,NA,NA,TRBV5-1,TGCGCCAGCAGCTATTCGGACGGGACTGAAGCTTTCTTT,CASSYSDGTEAFF
TRBJ2-2,NA,TRBD1,TRBV4-2,TGTGCCAGCAGCAAATGGGGCACAGGGGGCGGCGGGGAGCTGTTTTTT,CASSKWGTGGGGELFF
TRBJ1-1,NA,NA,TRBV9,TGTGCCAGCAGCGTAGATTGGGGGAACACTGAAGCTTTCTTT,CASSVDWGNTEAFF
TRBJ2-1,NA,NA,TRBV4-1,TGCGCCAGCAGCCACGCCTGGTCTCCGAATGAGCAGTTCTTC,CASSHAWSPNEQFF
TRBJ2-5,NA,TRBD1,TRBV7-2,TGTGCCAGCAGCTTGACTACAGGGGGCAGAGAGACCCAGTACTTC,CASSLTTGGRETQYF
TRBJ2-1,once,TRBD1,TRBV7-2,TGTGCCAGCAGCTTAAGACAGGGGCCCCGGATAGGGATTGAGCAGTTCTTC,CASSLRQGPRIGIEQFF
TRBJ1-6,few,NA,TRBV11-2,TGTGCCAGCAGCTTTCGGCGGATGAATTCACCCCTCCACTTT,CASSFRRMNSPLHF
TRBJ2-7,NA,NA,TRBV4-3,TGCGCCAGCAGCCAAGAATTGACAAGCGAGCAGTACTTC,CASSQELTSEQYF
TRBJ2-5,NA,TRBD2,TRBV7-7,TGTGCTAGCAGTCCTCCGGGACTATCAACAGAGACCCAGTACTTC,CASSPPGLSTETQYF
TRBJ2-1,NA,TRBD2,TRBV28,TGTGCCAGCAGCTCATTACGGGGGGACAATGAGCAGTTCTTC,CASSSLRGDNEQFF